These 22 T cell receptor beta chains were sequenced from one sample in a study of shared clonotypes between healthy human individuals. Using immunoSEQ multiplex PCR, the repertoire was profiled, and TCRdb retains in-frame clones only, with some absent. The data contain a few hundred thousand clones, more than 95% of them seen just once; the ten biggest clones take up 0.057%. Source material: naive CD4+ T cells sorted from blood. Documented subset: CD45RA+ positively selected. The receptors stem from a woman aged 25 to 39 in good health.

This chain connects TRBV9 to TRBJ1-4, with 10 positions matching TRBD1. The junction had 4 bases not matched to a gene; V was cut back by 4 bases and J by 7 bases. In germline, CDR1 is SGDLS, CDR2 YYNGEE. This CDR3 is 14 amino acids long. The CDR3 coding sequence is TGTGCCAGCAGCAAGGACAGGGGGTTTGAAAAACTGTTTTTT. The encoded protein is CASSKDRGFEKLFF.

V usage is TRBV5-6 and J usage is TRBJ1-5, with D maybe TRBD1 (5 bases). CDR3 length: 15 residues. The germline V gene encodes CDR1 SGHDT and CDR2 YYEEEE. V was pared by 4 bases and J by 1 base, with 12 bases between. The CDR3, as DNA: TGTGCCAGCAGCGGCGGACGGGGGAGCAATCAGCCCCAGCATTTT. Its protein is CASSGGRGSNQPQHF.

This clone was seen once. The chain couples TRBV9 to TRBJ2-7, with unresolved D. Germline V CDR1 and CDR2: SGDLS, YYNGEE. The length of the CDR3 is 15 residues. Trimming left V 4 bases short and J 1 base short, with 15 bases between. The CDR3 coding sequence is TGTGCCAGCAGCCCGATGCAGGAAAGATCCTACGAGCAGTACTTC. Protein product: CASSPMQERSYEQYF.

This clone was seen once. CDR3 region: CASSPPSGRPGGAYNEQFF. CDR3 sequence (DNA): TGTGCCAGCAGCCCGCCAAGCGGGAGGCCCGGGGGCGCCTACAATGAGCAGTTCTTC. V and J are TRBV9 and TRBJ2-1; 9 bases align to TRBD2. The V segment lost 4 bases and the J segment 2 bases; nucleotides outside the gene matches: 16. CDR3 size: 19 residues. In germline, CDR1 is SGDLS, CDR2 YYNGEE.

V and J are TRBV6-5 and TRBJ1-2, with D unresolved. From germline, CDR1 is MNHEY and CDR2 SVGAGI. Trimming pared 0 bases from V and 0 bases from J, leaving 8 bases between. The CDR3 length is 15 residues. This CDR3 is CASSYSPGANYGYTF. The CDR3, as DNA: TGTGCCAGCAGTTACTCCCCCGGAGCTAACTATGGCTACACCTTC.

The rearrangement joins TRBV2 to TRBJ1-2; no reliable D call. Trimming left V 3 bases short and J 5 bases short, with 4 bases between. CDR3 size: 11 residues. The germline gives CDR1 SNHLY, CDR2 FYNNEI. The CDR3 here is CASSDGYGYTF. The CDR3 DNA sequence: TGTGCCAGCAGTGACGGTTATGGCTACACCTTC.

This rearrangement joins TRBV10-3 to TRBJ2-1; 9 bases are shared with TRBD2. This CDR3 has 16 amino acids. The germline gives CDR1 ENHRY, CDR2 SYGVKD. Trimming removed 3 bases from V and 0 bases from J; junction bases left unmatched: 3. CDR3 sequence: CAISDSGSISYNEQFF. In DNA form, the CDR3 reads TGTGCCATCAGTGATAGCGGGAGTATCTCCTACAATGAGCAGTTCTTC.

This CDR3 is CASSPRDTTSYEQYF. The CDR3 DNA is TGTGCCAGCAGCCCAAGAGACACTACCTCCTACGAGCAGTACTTC. The chain employs TRBV14 and TRBJ2-7; D call uncertain. Trimming pared 4 bases from V and 0 bases from J, leaving 13 bases between. Germline CDR1 SGHDN, CDR2 FVKESK. The CDR3 contains 15 residues.

The V gene is TRBV11-2, the J gene TRBJ1-3; D not resolved. The CDR3 consists of 15 residues. Germline assignment: CDR1 SGHAT and CDR2 FQNNGV. Trimming pared 1 base from V and 4 bases from J, leaving 11 bases between. Here the CDR3 reads CASSLGTAWGNTIYF. The CDR3 DNA follows: TGTGCCAGCAGCTTAGGGACCGCTTGGGGAAACACCATATATTTT. The whole variable domain, filled in from reference TRBV11-2 and TRBJ1-3, reads EAGVAQSPRYKIIEKRQSVAFWCNPISGHATLYWYQQILGQGPKLLIQFQNNGVVDDSQLPKDRFSAERLKGVDSTLKIQPAKLEDSAVYLCASSLGTAWGNTIYFGEGSWLTVV.

The chain uses TRBV7-2 and TRBJ2-7, with D unresolved. CDR1 is SGHTA, CDR2 FQGNSA, per germline. The CDR3 totals 12 residues. The V and J ends lost 5 bases and 2 bases respectively, with 7 bases between them. DNA for the CDR3: TGTGCCAGCAGCCCCAGCCCCTACGAGCAGTACTTC. Translating gives CASSPSPYEQYF.

The CDR3 sequence: CASSKDRGSPLHF. The CDR3 nucleotides read TGTGCCAGCAGTAAGGACAGGGGTTCACCCCTCCACTTT. This sequence joins TRBV6-5 and TRBJ1-6; 9 bases line up with TRBD1. The CDR3 runs 13 residues. CDR1 and CDR2 (germline): MNHEY, SVGAGI. V was pared by 5 bases and J by 9 bases, with 2 bases of the junction left unmatched.

The rearrangement joins TRBV6-5 to TRBJ2-1; D may be TRBD1 or TRBD2 (6 bases each). Germline V gives CDR1 MNHEY, CDR2 SVGAGI. The CDR3 covers 13 residues. V was clipped by 2 bases and J by 10 bases, with 12 bases between them. The CDR3 here is CASSYQLGGEQFF. The CDR3 bases are TGTGCCAGCAGTTACCAGTTAGGGGGGGAGCAGTTCTTC.

CDR3 residues: CASSLGPSNQPQHF. The CDR3 DNA follows: TGTGCCAGCAGCTTAGGACCTAGCAATCAGCCCCAGCATTTT. This chain joins TRBV6-6 and TRBJ1-5, with D uncertain. Germline CDR1 and CDR2: MNHNY and SVGAGI (reference sequence). The CDR3 extends over 14 amino acids. V lost 6 bases, J lost 0 bases, and 9 bases lay in between.

The V gene is TRBV18, the J gene TRBJ2-7; D might be TRBD2 (6 bases). The ends were cut back, 3 bases at V and 1 base at J, with 16 bases in the middle. The germline V gene encodes CDR1 KGHSH and CDR2 LQKENI. The CDR3 spans 16 residues. In DNA, the CDR3 is TGTGCCAGCTCACCTTTTGGTAGCGGCGTGTCCTACGAGCAGTACTTC. Translating gives CASSPFGSGVSYEQYF.

The chain has TRBV7-9 and TRBJ1-1; possible D gene TRBD1, 6 bases. V was clipped by 5 bases and J by 5 bases, with 9 bases between them. CDR1 and CDR2 (germline): SEHNR, FQNEAQ (reference sequence). This CDR3 region has 12 residues. For the CDR3, the DNA is TGTGCCAGCAGCAGGGGGGTGACTGAAGCTTTCTTT. It yields the protein CASSRGVTEAFF.

This clone occurred once. The chain carries TRBV5-1 and TRBJ2-1; D possibly matches TRBD1 or TRBD2 (6 bases each). V dropped 4 bases and J dropped 5 bases, with 13 bases sitting between them. The germline CDR1 and CDR2 sequences are SGHRS and YFSETQ. CDR3 length equals 14 residues. The CDR3 loop is CASSGGGQDNEQFF. The CDR3 DNA sequence: TGCGCCAGCAGCGGTGGGGGGCAAGACAATGAGCAGTTCTTC.

The CDR3 here is CASSLTPGAGELFF. The DNA of the CDR3 is TGTGCCAGCAGCTTAACTCCAGGGGCCGGGGAGCTGTTTTTT. The rearrangement joins TRBV7-3 to TRBJ2-2; tentatively, D is TRBD1 (6 bases). CDR3 length equals 14 residues. The germline V gene has CDR1 SGHTA and CDR2 FQGTGA. V gave up 0 bases and J gave up 6 bases, with 8 bases separating them.

The chain couples TRBV28 to TRBJ1-2; no reliable D call. Germline CDR1 is MDHEN and CDR2 is SYDVKM. The CDR3 runs 17 residues. The germline V and J ends were trimmed by 4 bases and 1 base, with 19 bases remaining between them. Here the CDR3 reads CASSSPTRLLDNYGYTF. CDR3 in DNA: TGTGCCAGCAGTTCCCCGACGAGGCTACTCGATAACTATGGCTACACCTTC.

The rearrangement joins TRBV19 to TRBJ2-5; weak D call: TRBD2 (5 bases). Looked up from germline, CDR1 is LNHDA and CDR2 is SQIVND (reference sequence). Trimming removed 5 bases at V and 2 bases at J, with 12 bases between. This CDR3 comprises 14 residues. CDR3 loop: CASSPRGMQETQYF. The CDR3 DNA follows: TGTGCCAGTAGTCCCCGGGGTATGCAAGAGACCCAGTACTTC.

The J gene is TRBJ1-5, the V gene TRBV6-1; no firm D call. The V gene lost 5 bases and the J gene lost 0 bases, with 11 bases spanning the gap. Germline V gene sequence: CDR1 MNHNS, CDR2 SASEGT. The CDR3 is 15 amino acids. The CDR3 nucleotides read TGTGCCAGCAGTACCACCCAATATAGCAATCAGCCCCAGCATTTT. Its translation: CASSTTQYSNQPQHF.

The chain links TRBV6-5 to TRBJ2-1; the match to TRBD2 covers 7 bases. Germline V gives CDR1 MNHEY, CDR2 SVGAGI. This CDR3 spans 15 amino acids. Trimming removed 4 bases from V and 7 bases from J; junction bases left unmatched: 10. The DNA of the CDR3 is TGTGCCAGCAGTTTCGGGAGGACTGGGCGGAATGAGCAGTTCTTC. It translates to CASSFGRTGRNEQFF.

This chain connects TRBV11-2 to TRBJ2-5; 8 bases line up with TRBD2. The J call may be in error: the DNA end matches TRBJ2-7 better. Germline V gives CDR1 SGHAT, CDR2 FQNNGV. The CDR3 spans 15 residues. The CDR3 loop reads CASSLGLAGTYEQYF. In DNA form, the CDR3 reads TGTGCCAGCAGCTTAGGGCTAGCGGGCACCTACGAGCAGTACTTC.